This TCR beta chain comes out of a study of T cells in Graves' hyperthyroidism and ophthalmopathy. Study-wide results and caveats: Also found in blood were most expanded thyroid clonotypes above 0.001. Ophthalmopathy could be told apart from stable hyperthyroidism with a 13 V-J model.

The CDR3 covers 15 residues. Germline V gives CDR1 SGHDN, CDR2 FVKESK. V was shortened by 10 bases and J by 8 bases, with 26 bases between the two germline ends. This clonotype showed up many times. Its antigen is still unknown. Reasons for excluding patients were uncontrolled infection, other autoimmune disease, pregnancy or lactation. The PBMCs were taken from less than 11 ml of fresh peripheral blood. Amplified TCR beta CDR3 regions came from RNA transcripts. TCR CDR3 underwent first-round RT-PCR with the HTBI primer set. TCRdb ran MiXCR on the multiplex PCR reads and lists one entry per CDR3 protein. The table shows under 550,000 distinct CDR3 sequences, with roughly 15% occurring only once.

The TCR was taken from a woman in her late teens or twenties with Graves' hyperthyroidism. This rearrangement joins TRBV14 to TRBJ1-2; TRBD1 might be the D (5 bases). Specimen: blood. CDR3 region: CATSSVAGRPRGYTF. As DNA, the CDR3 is TGTGCCACCTCGAGTGTGGCAGGGAGGCCGCGCGGCTACACCTTC.